Included here is one T cell receptor (beta chain) sequence, with context. Antigen unknown. The sample comes from a study of cytomegalovirus exposure and HLA in healthy donors. The repertoire was sequenced with immunoSEQ multiplex PCR; TCRdb's copy has only in-frame clones and lacks some. The sample contains roughly 52,000 clones, around 93% of which appear only once. The CDR3 sequence is 15 residues long. V shed 2 bases and J shed 1 base, with 11 bases lying between them. Per the germline V gene, CDR1 is LGHNA and CDR2 is YSLEER. Study-level points and caveats: Cytomegalovirus-associated status was assigned to about 150 TCR beta chains.

The TCR originated in a woman aged 18-30 years in good health and CMV-seropositive. This sequence joins TRBV4-3 and TRBJ1-1, with D possibly TRBD1 on 5 matching bases. Sequencing was performed on PBMCs. In DNA, the CDR3 is TGCGCCAGCAGCCAAAATCACAGGAAGAACACTGAAGCTTTCTTT. It specifies CASSQNHRKNTEAFF.